This TCR beta chain comes out of a study of cytomegalovirus exposure and HLA in healthy donors. The CDR3 is 14 residues long. V lost 4 bases to trimming and J lost 2 bases; unmatched junction nucleotides: 5. Germline V CDR1 and CDR2: ENHRY, SYGVKD. PCR was performed using 60 Vbeta and 13 Jbeta primers. Method: immunoSEQ multiplex PCR; TCRdb's copy keeps in-frame clones and lacks some. The data contain approximately 130,000 clones, 87% of them singletons. The receptor comes from a woman in her twenties or thirties in good health and CMV-seronegative. This sequence joins TRBV10-3 and TRBJ2-7; 7 positions match TRBD1. Sequencing used PBMCs. CDR3 loop: CAISGTGDTYEQYF. CDR3 DNA sequence: TGTGCCATCAGTGGAACAGGGGACACCTACGAGCAGTACTTC.